This T cell receptor beta chain was sequenced during a study of OX40 agonist ivuxolimab in advanced cancers. Profiling relied on immunoSEQ multiplex PCR, and the TCRdb table lists in-frame clones only, not all of them. The table includes about 64,000 clones, roughly 85% detected once. V gave up 0 bases and J gave up 4 bases, with 10 bases separating them. This CDR3 is 14 amino acids long. Germline CDR1 LGHNA, CDR2 YNFKEQ. The TCR originated in an adult with an advanced solid tumor such as melanoma, head and neck, liver or kidney cancer. The gene calls are TRBV4-2 and TRBJ2-7; D remains unclear. The specimen was CD4+ or CD8+ T cells sorted from blood, collected in a trial of the OX40 agonist ivuxolimab. DNA for the CDR3: TGTGCCAGCAGCCAAGAAAGGCTGGCATACGAGCAGTACTTC. It is translated as CASSQERLAYEQYF.